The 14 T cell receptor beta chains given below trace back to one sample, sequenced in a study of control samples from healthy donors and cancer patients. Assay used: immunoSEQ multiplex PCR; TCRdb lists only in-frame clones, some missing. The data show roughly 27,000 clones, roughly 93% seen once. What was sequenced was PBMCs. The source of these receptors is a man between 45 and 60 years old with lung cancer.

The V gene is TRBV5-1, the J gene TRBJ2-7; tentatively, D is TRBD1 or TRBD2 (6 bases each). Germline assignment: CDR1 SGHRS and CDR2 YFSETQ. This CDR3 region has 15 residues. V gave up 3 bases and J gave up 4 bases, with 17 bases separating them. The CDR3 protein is CASSSFWRGNYEQYF. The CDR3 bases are TGCGCCAGCAGCTCCTTTTGGAGGGGGAATTACGAGCAGTACTTC.

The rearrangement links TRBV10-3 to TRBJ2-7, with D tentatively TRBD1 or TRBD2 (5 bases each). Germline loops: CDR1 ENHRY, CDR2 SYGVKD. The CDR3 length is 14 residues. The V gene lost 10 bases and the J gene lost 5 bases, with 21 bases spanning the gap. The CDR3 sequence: CATHTGRSRDEQYF. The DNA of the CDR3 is TGTGCCACCCACACGGGGCGGTCTCGGGACGAGCAGTACTTC.

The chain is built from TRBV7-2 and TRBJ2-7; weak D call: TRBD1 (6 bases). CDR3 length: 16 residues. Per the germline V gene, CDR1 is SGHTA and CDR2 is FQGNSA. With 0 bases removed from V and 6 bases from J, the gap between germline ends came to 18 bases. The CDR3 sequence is CASSLAAETGSGEQYF. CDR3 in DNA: TGTGCCAGCAGCTTAGCGGCGGAAACAGGGTCCGGCGAGCAGTACTTC.

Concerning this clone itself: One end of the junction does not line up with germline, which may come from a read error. In DNA form, the CDR3 reads TGCAGTGTCGAGGGGAACACTGAAGCTTCCTTT. Its translation: CSVEGNTEASF. The chain links TRBV20-1 to TRBJ1-1; a possible D gene is TRBD1 (5 bases). Germline CDR1 DFQATT, CDR2 SNEGSKA (reference sequence). The CDR3 extends over 11 amino acids.

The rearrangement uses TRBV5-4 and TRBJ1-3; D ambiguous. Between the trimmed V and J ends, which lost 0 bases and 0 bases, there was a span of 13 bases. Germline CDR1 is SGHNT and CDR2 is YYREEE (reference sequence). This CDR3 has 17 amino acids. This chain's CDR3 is CASSLAGGIASGNTIYF. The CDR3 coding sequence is TGTGCCAGCAGCTTGGCCGGCGGCATTGCCTCTGGAAACACCATATATTTT. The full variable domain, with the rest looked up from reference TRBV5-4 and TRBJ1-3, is ETGVTQSPTHLIKTRGQQVTLRCSSQSGHNTVSWYQQALGQGPQFIFQYYREEENGRGNFPPRFSGLQFPNYSSELNVNALELDDSALYLCASSLAGGIASGNTIYFGEGSWLTVV.

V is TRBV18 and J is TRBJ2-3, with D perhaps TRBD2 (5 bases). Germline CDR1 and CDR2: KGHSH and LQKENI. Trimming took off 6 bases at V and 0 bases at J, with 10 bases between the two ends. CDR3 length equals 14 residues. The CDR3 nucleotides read TGTGCCAGCTCCGCGGGCACTAGCACAGATACGCAGTATTTT. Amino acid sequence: CASSAGTSTDTQYF.

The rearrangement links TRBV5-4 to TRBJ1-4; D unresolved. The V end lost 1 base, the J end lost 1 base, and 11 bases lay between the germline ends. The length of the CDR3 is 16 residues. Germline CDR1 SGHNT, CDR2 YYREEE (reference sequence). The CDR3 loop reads CASSLRQFQTNEKLFF. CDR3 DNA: TGTGCCAGCAGCTTGAGGCAGTTTCAAACTAATGAAAAACTGTTTTTT.

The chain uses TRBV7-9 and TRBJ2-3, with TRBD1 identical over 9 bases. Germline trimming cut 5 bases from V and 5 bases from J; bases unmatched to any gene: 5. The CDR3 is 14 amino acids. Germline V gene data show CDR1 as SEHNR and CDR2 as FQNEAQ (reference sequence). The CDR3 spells CASSRDRVGDTQYF. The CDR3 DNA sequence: TGTGCCAGCAGCCGGGACAGGGTGGGAGATACGCAGTATTTT.

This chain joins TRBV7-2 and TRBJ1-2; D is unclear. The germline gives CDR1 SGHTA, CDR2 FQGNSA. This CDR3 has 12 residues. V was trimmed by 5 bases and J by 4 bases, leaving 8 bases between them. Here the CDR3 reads CASSPDGYGYTF. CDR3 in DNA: TGTGCCAGCAGCCCCGACGGCTATGGCTACACCTTC.

DNA of the CDR3: TGCGCCAGCAGCCTAGGGGGGGTTCAGAAAAATCAGCCCCAGCATTTT. Protein product: CASSLGGVQKNQPQHF. This rearrangement joins TRBV5-1 to TRBJ1-5; D perhaps matches TRBD1 (6 bases). Germline assignment: CDR1 SGHRS and CDR2 YFSETQ. Between the trimmed V and J ends, which lost 4 bases and 4 bases, there was a span of 18 bases. The CDR3 totals 16 residues.

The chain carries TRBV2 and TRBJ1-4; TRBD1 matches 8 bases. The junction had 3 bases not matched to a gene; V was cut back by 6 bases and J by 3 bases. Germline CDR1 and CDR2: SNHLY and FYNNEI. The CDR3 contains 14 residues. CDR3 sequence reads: CASSQQGANEKLFF. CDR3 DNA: TGTGCCAGCAGCCAACAGGGGGCTAATGAAAAACTGTTTTTT.

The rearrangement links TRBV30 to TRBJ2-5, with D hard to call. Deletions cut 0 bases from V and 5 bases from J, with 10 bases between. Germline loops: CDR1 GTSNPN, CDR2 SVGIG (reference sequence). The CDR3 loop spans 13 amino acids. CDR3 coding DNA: TGTGCCTGGAGTGTTCTGGAGCCGGAGACCCAGTACTTC. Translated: CAWSVLEPETQYF.

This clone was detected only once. The CDR3 DNA sequence: TGCAGCGTTGTGGTCACCTCCTACGAGCAGTACTTC. Protein sequence: CSVVVTSYEQYF. The V call is TRBV29-1, the J call TRBJ2-7; D is uncertain. The germline V gene encodes CDR1 SQVTM and CDR2 ANQGSEA. CDR3 length equals 12 residues. With 4 bases removed from V and 0 bases from J, the gap between germline ends came to 7 bases.

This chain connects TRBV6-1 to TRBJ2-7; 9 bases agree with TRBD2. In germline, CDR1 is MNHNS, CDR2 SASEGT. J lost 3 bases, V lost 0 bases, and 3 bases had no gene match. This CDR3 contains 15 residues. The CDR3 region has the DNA TGTGCCAGCAGTGAAGCAGTTAGCGGGGGCTACGAGCAGTACTTC. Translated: CASSEAVSGGYEQYF.